This T cell receptor beta chain was captured in a study of PD-1 blockade in classical Hodgkin lymphoma. The time point is: cycle 4 day 1 (C4D1), after less than seven weeks of nivolumab. All patients relapsed after autologous stem cell transplantation, and brentuximab vedotin exposure varied. The study recorded best responses of complete response, partial response or progressive disease. CDR1 is LNHDA and CDR2 is SQIVND in the germline V gene (reference sequence). V was cut by 1 base and J by 0 bases, with 7 bases left in between. The CDR3 is 15 residues long. To note about this clone: The target antigen is unknown.

TCRdb keeps only in-frame clones here, not all; method: immunoSEQ multiplex PCR. The table records about 28,000 clones, about four fifths of them present only once. General observations from the study: Complete responders' diversity at baseline resembled that of newly diagnosed patients. Patients excluded were those beginning nivolumab under 1 year after ASCT.

This sample comprised peripheral blood mononuclear cells (PBMCs), obtained before the fourth cycle of nivolumab. The receptor's source is a human donor with classical Hodgkin lymphoma. This sequence joins TRBV19 and TRBJ1-5; D remains unclear. CDR3 DNA sequence: TGTGCCAGTAGTATAGTCCAGAGTAGCAATCAGCCCCAGCATTTT. It is translated as CASSIVQSSNQPQHF.